This TCR beta chain was sequenced for a study of blood T cell repertoires in COVID-19. As for the study in general: The cDNA or gDNA used as material had been derived from T cells, B-cell-depleted T cells, or PBMCs.

The CDR3 runs 13 residues. Germline CDR1 reads MDHEN; CDR2 reads SYDVKM. The V end was cut by 6 bases, the J end by 9 bases, with 15 bases between. Participants, about 18 to 90 years old, spanned fewer than 25 US areas. As processed by the authors: Reference gene primer amplification yielded estimated nucleated cell counts. Profiled with immunoSEQ multiplex PCR; TCRdb holds only in-frame clones, not every one. The D gene and trimming were derived from the DNA, and the V and J assignments and clone size from that table. The sample lists hundreds of thousands of clones; about 86% were seen once. The chain links TRBV28 to TRBJ2-1; D is possibly TRBD1 (5 bases). The sequence came from a woman in her fifties or sixties with acute COVID-19. The specimen sequenced was PBMCs or T cells enriched from blood (not recorded which). This chain's CDR3 is CASRERQPGEQFF. CDR3 DNA: TGTGCCAGCAGGGAGCGACAGCCAGGTGAGCAGTTCTTC.